This TCR beta chain emerged from a study of blood T cell repertoires in COVID-19. Study information: The United States, Italy and Spain were the sources of the acute and convalescent COVID-19 samples. Sample material is recorded as cDNA or gDNA derived from T cells, B-cell-depleted T cells, or PBMCs.

Original processing notes: Amplification with reference gene primers provided the estimates of nucleated cell counts. Libraries were prepared by immunoSEQ multiplex PCR; TCRdb keeps only in-frame clonotypes and omits some of them. V, J and clone size are those of that table, while D and trimming were read from the DNA. This sample has about 190,000 clones, with more than 70% found just once. There are 14 residues in the CDR3. In germline, CDR1 is MGHRA, CDR2 YSYEKL. V shed 3 bases and J shed 2 bases, with 11 bases lying between them. The origin of this receptor is a woman of 80 years or more with active or convalescent COVID-19. Sample: peripheral blood. The gene calls are TRBV4-1 and TRBJ2-7; maybe TRBD1 (6 bases). CDR3 DNA sequence: TGCGCCAGCAGCCAGAGACAGGAACCCTACGAGCAGTACTTC. It specifies CASSQRQEPYEQYF.